These 32 T cell receptor beta chains share one sample of origin, sequenced in a study of T cell responses to AZD1222 COVID-19 vaccine. Sequenced by immunoSEQ multiplex PCR; TCRdb stores in-frame clones only, minus some. The sample includes fewer than 120,000 clones, around 90% of them seen just once. The starting material was peripheral blood, obtained on day 0 of AZD1222 vaccination. These receptors all stem from an adult in good health.

This clone was seen just once. V gene TRBV18 combines with J gene TRBJ2-3; 7 bases line up with TRBD1. This CDR3 is 15 amino acids long. The V segment lost 6 bases and the J segment 3 bases; nucleotides outside the gene matches: 9. Germline CDR1 KGHSH, CDR2 LQKENI. The chain's CDR3 is CASSPDRVWTDTQYF. In DNA form, the CDR3 reads TGTGCCAGCTCTCCTGACAGGGTTTGGACAGATACGCAGTATTTT. The variable domain in full, completed from reference TRBV18 and TRBJ2-3, reads NAGVMQNPRHLVRRRGQEARLRCSPMKGHSHVYWYRQLPEEGLKFMVYLQKENIIDESGMPKERFSAEFPKEGPSILRIQQVVRGDSAAYFCASSPDRVWTDTQYFGPGTRLTVL.

This chain joins TRBV9 and TRBJ1-1, with 9 bases fitting TRBD1. The CDR3 extends over 17 amino acids. The ends lost 4 bases at V and 2 bases at J; junction bases unmatched: 12. From germline, CDR1 is SGDLS and CDR2 YYNGEE. The CDR3 here is CASSPGRTGALNTEAFF. In DNA, the CDR3 is TGTGCCAGCAGCCCCGGAAGGACAGGGGCCCTAAACACTGAAGCTTTCTTT.

This clone came up once. The chain couples TRBV5-1 to TRBJ2-7; either TRBD1 or TRBD2 may supply D (5 bases each). V was trimmed by 0 bases and J by 8 bases, leaving 6 bases between them. This CDR3 is 11 amino acids long. Germline assignment: CDR1 SGHRS and CDR2 YFSETQ. Here the CDR3 reads CASSLGDQQYF. CDR3 in DNA: TGCGCCAGCAGCTTGGGGGACCAGCAGTACTTC.

This sequence joins TRBV28 and TRBJ1-2; D perhaps matches TRBD1 (5 bases). Trimming took off 5 bases at V and 5 bases at J, with 6 bases between the two ends. This CDR3 has 11 residues. CDR1 MDHEN and CDR2 SYDVKM come from the germline V gene. The CDR3 coding sequence is TGTGCCAGCAGTCCAGGGTATGGCTACACCTTC. This sequence encodes CASSPGYGYTF.

This chain joins TRBV5-4 and TRBJ1-2; D remains ambiguous. The CDR3 consists of 16 residues. Trimming took off 1 base at V and 2 bases at J, with 15 bases between the two ends. CDR1 SGHNT and CDR2 YYREEE come from the germline V gene (reference sequence). CDR3 DNA sequence: TGTGCCAGCAGCTTGCCCGGAGGGTTGATCAACTATGGCTACACCTTC. Amino acid sequence: CASSLPGGLINYGYTF. The whole variable domain, filled in from reference TRBV5-4 and TRBJ1-2, reads ETGVTQSPTHLIKTRGQQVTLRCSSQSGHNTVSWYQQALGQGPQFIFQYYREEENGRGNFPPRFSGLQFPNYSSELNVNALELDDSALYLCASSLPGGLINYGYTFGSGTRLTVV.

The V call is TRBV11-2, the J call TRBJ1-6, with 10 bases identical to TRBD1. The CDR3 is 16 amino acids. The V gene end was trimmed by 3 bases and the J gene end by 3 bases; junction bases not matched to a gene: 2. CDR1 and CDR2 from the germline V gene are SGHAT and FQNNGV. The CDR3 sequence: CASSFRTGGYNSPLHF. CDR3 bases: TGTGCCAGCAGCTTCCGGACAGGGGGCTATAATTCACCCCTCCACTTT.

The chain uses TRBV3-1 (or the pseudogene TRBV3-2) and TRBJ1-4, with 8 bases fitting TRBD1. Germline CDR1 reads LGHDT; CDR2 reads YNNKEL (reference sequence). Trimming at V came to 4 bases and at J to 5 bases, leaving 12 bases not matched to a gene. The CDR3 length is 17 residues. The CDR3 sequence: CASSPTRPQGGNEKLFF. The CDR3 coding sequence is TGTGCCAGCAGCCCTACTCGACCACAGGGGGGAAATGAAAAACTGTTTTTT.

J is TRBJ2-2 and V is TRBV11-2; D is perhaps TRBD1 (6 bases). From germline, CDR1 is SGHAT and CDR2 FQNNGV. The CDR3 spans 15 residues. Deletions cut 5 bases from V and 5 bases from J, with 15 bases between. CDR3 sequence (DNA): TGTGCCAGCAGCCCCCCAGGGGCGAGGACCGGGGAGCTGTTTTTT. Translation: CASSPPGARTGELFF. The variable domain in full, completed from reference TRBV11-2 and TRBJ2-2, reads EAGVAQSPRYKIIEKRQSVAFWCNPISGHATLYWYQQILGQGPKLLIQFQNNGVVDDSQLPKDRFSAERLKGVDSTLKIQPAKLEDSAVYLCASSPPGARTGELFFGEGSRLTVL.

The gene calls are TRBV2 and TRBJ1-1; 7 bases line up with TRBD1. The germline V gene encodes CDR1 SNHLY and CDR2 FYNNEI. The CDR3 totals 13 residues. V trimming: 8 bases; J trimming: 8 bases; junction bases outside the gene matches: 11. The CDR3 here is CASDGTEPTEAFF. CDR3 bases: TGTGCCAGCGACGGGACAGAACCCACGGAAGCTTTCTTT.

This clone turned up a few times. The chain recombines TRBV12-3 or TRBV12-4 with TRBJ2-1; D remains unclear. The CDR3 consists of 12 residues. Between the trimmed V and J ends, which lost 4 bases and 8 bases, there was a span of 9 bases. CDR3 coding DNA: TGTGCCAGCAGTTCTTCTCCCGATGAGCAGTTCTTC. Its translation is CASSSSPDEQFF.

J is TRBJ1-2 and V is TRBV18; 9 nucleotides match TRBD1. The CDR3 length is 14 residues. V shed 2 bases, J shed 7 bases, and the junction held 5 bases outside the gene matches. Looked up from germline, CDR1 is KGHSH and CDR2 is LQKENI. The CDR3: CASSPRGQGGGYTF. The CDR3 region has the DNA TGTGCCAGCTCACCAAGGGGACAGGGCGGTGGCTACACCTTC.

The chain employs TRBV28 and TRBJ2-4, with D tentatively TRBD1 (6 bases). V was shortened by 4 bases and J by 0 bases, with 10 bases between the two germline ends. CDR1 is MDHEN, CDR2 SYDVKM, per germline. This CDR3 is 15 amino acids long. The DNA of the CDR3 is TGTGCCAGCAGTTCCCAGGGGAAAGCCAAAAACATTCAGTACTTC. As protein: CASSSQGKAKNIQYF.

The CDR3 protein is CASSQRAGGTNEQFF. The CDR3 DNA reads as TGTGCCAGCAGCCAGCGCGCGGGGGGAACCAATGAGCAGTTCTTC. This chain joins TRBV3-1 (or the pseudogene TRBV3-2) and TRBJ2-1; 8 bases align to TRBD2. Germline CDR1 and CDR2: LGHDT and YNNKEL (reference sequence). This CDR3 has 15 amino acids. Germline trimming cut 3 bases from V and 6 bases from J; bases unmatched to any gene: 7.

This chain uses TRBV2 with TRBJ1-2; the D gene is possibly TRBD1 (6 bases). V was trimmed by 6 bases and J by 4 bases, leaving 12 bases between them. This CDR3 is built from 13 residues. Germline CDR1 and CDR2: SNHLY and FYNNEI. The CDR3 DNA is TGTGCCAGCAGCCTCCAGGGGACCTATGGCTACACCTTC. Its translation: CASSLQGTYGYTF.

V gene TRBV16 combines with J gene TRBJ1-2; D ambiguous. Germline V gene sequence: CDR1 KGHSY, CDR2 FQNENV. The CDR3 sequence is 14 residues long. Trimming left V 4 bases short and J 2 bases short, with 11 bases between. For the CDR3, the DNA is TGTGCCAGCAGCCGAAAACCAGAGAACTATGGCTACACCTTC. The encoded protein is CASSRKPENYGYTF.

CDR3 in DNA: TGTGCCAGCAGCTTAGTAGAGAGGACAGGGGGCACGAACACTGAAGCTTTCTTT. This codes for CASSLVERTGGTNTEAFF. The V call is TRBV7-8, the J call TRBJ1-1; 11 bases fit TRBD1. Per the germline V gene, CDR1 is SGHVS and CDR2 is FQNEAQ. The J segment lost 1 base and the V segment lost 1 base, leaving 8 bases of the junction unmatched. The CDR3 is 18 amino acids.

The chain is built from TRBV27 and TRBJ1-4; the D gene is possibly TRBD1 (5 bases). CDR1 and CDR2 (germline): MNHEY, SMNVEV (reference sequence). This CDR3 comprises 14 residues. V lost 6 bases and J lost 5, with 13 bases in between. CDR3 nucleotides: TGTGCCAGCAGCAATGCGGGGGAGAATGAAAAACTGTTTTTT. This gives the protein CASSNAGENEKLFF.

The gene calls are TRBV24-1 and TRBJ1-1; D is undetermined. This CDR3 spans 12 amino acids. Trimming stripped 3 bases from V and 11 bases from J, with 12 bases between. Germline CDR1 reads KGHDR; CDR2 reads SFDVKD. CDR3 loop: CATSDTTNRAFF. CDR3 coding DNA: TGTGCCACCAGTGATACGACGAATAGGGCTTTCTTT.

The genes are TRBV3-1 (or the pseudogene TRBV3-2) and TRBJ2-7; no firm D call. Between the trimmed V and J ends, which lost 4 bases and 2 bases, there was a span of 6 bases. CDR3 size: 12 residues. From germline, CDR1 is LGHDT and CDR2 YNNKEL (reference sequence). CDR3 DNA sequence: TGTGCCAGCAGCCGGGAAACCTACGAGCAGTACTTC. This gives the protein CASSRETYEQYF.

CDR3 in DNA: TGTGCCAGCAGCTTAGTTGTACAGTACACCGGGGAGCTGTTTTTT. Residues: CASSLVVQYTGELFF. The chain links TRBV11-3 to TRBJ2-2; no reliable D call. CDR3 length: 15 residues. CDR1 SGHNT and CDR2 YENEEA come from the germline V gene. The V gene lost 1 base and the J gene lost 3 bases, with 9 bases spanning the gap.

The chain joins TRBV9 to TRBJ2-7; 10 bases agree with TRBD1. Trimming at V came to 5 bases and at J to 3 bases, leaving 5 bases not matched to a gene. This CDR3 is 14 amino acids long. CDR1 and CDR2 (germline): SGDLS, YYNGEE. The CDR3 here is CASRGQGPDYEQYF. CDR3 DNA sequence: TGTGCCAGCAGGGGACAGGGGCCTGACTACGAGCAGTACTTC.

The chain carries TRBV6-5 and TRBJ1-4; D is undetermined. V lost 2 bases and J 6 bases, leaving 10 bases between the germline ends. The CDR3 spans 14 residues. The germline gives CDR1 MNHEY, CDR2 SVGAGI. CDR3 sequence: CASSYKPRDEKLFF. The CDR3 DNA is TGTGCCAGCAGTTACAAACCCCGTGATGAAAAACTGTTTTTT.

This clone was seen once. J is TRBJ2-2 and V is TRBV2; no reliable D call. The germline V and J ends were trimmed by 2 bases and 2 bases, with 15 bases remaining between them. The CDR3 contains 17 residues. In germline, CDR1 is SNHLY, CDR2 FYNNEI. The CDR3 is CASSESPGQTNTGELFF. The CDR3, as DNA: TGTGCCAGCAGTGAATCCCCCGGGCAGACCAACACCGGGGAGCTGTTTTTT. The variable domain in full, completed from reference TRBV2 and TRBJ2-2, reads EPEVTQTPSHQVTQMGQEVILRCVPISNHLYFYWYRQILGQKVEFLVSFYNNEISEKSEIFDDQFSVERPDGSNFTLKIRSTKLEDSAMYFCASSESPGQTNTGELFFGEGSRLTVL.

The chain couples TRBV2 to TRBJ1-2, with TRBD1 as a possible D gene (5 bases). The CDR3 is made up of 12 amino acids. Trimming took 7 bases from V and 6 from J, leaving 12 bases between them. Germline values: CDR1 SNHLY, CDR2 FYNNEI. The CDR3 loop is CASTRDDDGYTF. The CDR3 nucleotides are TGTGCCAGCACCCGGGACGACGATGGCTACACCTTC.

This clone appeared once. The J gene is TRBJ1-1, the V gene TRBV3-1 (or the pseudogene TRBV3-2), with D possibly TRBD1 on 6 matching bases. V lost 2 bases and J lost 11, with 12 bases in between. CDR1 and CDR2 from the germline V gene are LGHDT and YNNKEL (reference sequence). The CDR3 length is 12 residues. This chain's CDR3 is CASSQQGTQAFF. CDR3 DNA: TGTGCCAGCAGCCAACAGGGGACACAGGCTTTCTTT.

The chain links TRBV28 to TRBJ1-5; D is unresolved. This CDR3 spans 14 amino acids. Germline values: CDR1 MDHEN, CDR2 SYDVKM. Trimming stripped 6 bases from V and 2 bases from J, with 11 bases between. The CDR3 sequence is CASSSRNGNQPQHF. The CDR3 region has the DNA TGTGCCAGCAGCTCCCGAAACGGCAATCAGCCCCAGCATTTT.

CDR3 residues: CASSTRGQGSEKLFF. CDR3 bases: TGTGCCAGTAGTACACGGGGACAGGGGAGCGAAAAACTGTTTTTT. J is TRBJ1-4 and V is TRBV19; 10 bases are shared with TRBD1. Germline V gives CDR1 LNHDA, CDR2 SQIVND (reference sequence). Trimming cost V 4 bases and J 8 bases; bases outside gene matches: 7. The length of the CDR3 is 15 residues. Based on the CDR3 plus reference TRBV19 and TRBJ1-4, the full variable domain is DGGITQSPKYLFRKEGQNVTLSCEQNLNHDAMYWYRQDPGQGLRLIYYSQIVNDFQKGDIAEGYSVSREKKESFPLTVTSAQKNPTAFYLCASSTRGQGSEKLFFGSGTQLSVL.

The chain employs TRBV7-9 and TRBJ2-2, with 7 bases lining up with TRBD1. J gave up 5 bases and V 4 bases, and 4 bases lay outside the gene matches. CDR3 size: 14 residues. Germline CDR1 reads SEHNR; CDR2 reads FQNEAQ (reference sequence). The CDR3 DNA reads TGTGCCAGCAGCTCAGGGGGAAGGACCGGGGAGCTGTTTTTT. Encoded protein: CASSSGGRTGELFF.

The chain uses TRBV6-2 or TRBV6-3 and TRBJ1-3; D might be TRBD1 (6 bases). Germline assignment: CDR1 MNHEY and CDR2 SVGEGT. Trimming stripped 5 bases from V and 0 bases from J, with 14 bases between. This CDR3 has 16 residues. As DNA, the CDR3 is TGTGCCAGCAGTGACAGGCCCTACAGCTCTGGAAACACCATATATTTT. Translation gives CASSDRPYSSGNTIYF.

J is TRBJ1-4 and V is TRBV23-1; the D gene is possibly TRBD1 (5 bases). TRBV23-1 is noted as an ORF with a role that remains uncertain. V shed 0 bases and J shed 3 bases, with 8 bases lying between them. This CDR3 spans 15 amino acids. The CDR3 reads CASSQSSRANEKLFF. DNA for the CDR3: TGCGCCAGCAGTCAATCGTCCAGGGCTAATGAAAAACTGTTTTTT.

The V call is TRBV19, the J call TRBJ2-6; weak D call: TRBD1 (6 bases). CDR1 and CDR2 from the germline V gene are LNHDA and SQIVND (reference sequence). V lost 1 base to trimming and J lost 2 bases, with 9 bases between them. The CDR3 is 16 amino acids. The CDR3 here is CASSIGQGTGANVLTF. CDR3 nucleotides: TGTGCCAGTAGTATAGGTCAGGGGACTGGGGCCAACGTCCTGACTTTC.

The chain recombines TRBV28 with TRBJ2-2; unclear D gene. The CDR3 loop spans 12 amino acids. Germline V gene sequence: CDR1 MDHEN, CDR2 SYDVKM. V lost 7 bases, J lost 3 bases, and 6 bases lay in between. The CDR3 sequence is CASKGYTGELFF. The CDR3 bases are TGTGCCAGCAAAGGGTACACCGGGGAGCTGTTTTTT.